Listed here is a single TCR beta chain. Its target is unknown. Profiling relied on immunoSEQ multiplex PCR, and the TCRdb table lists in-frame clones only, not all of them. The data show 75,000 to 100,000 clones, approximately 90% seen once. CDR1 SGHTA and CDR2 FQGNSA come from the germline V gene. This CDR3 has 14 amino acids. Between the trimmed V and J ends, which lost 6 bases and 2 bases, there was a span of 12 bases. This sample was included in a study of OX40 agonist ivuxolimab in advanced cancers. Study-wide results and caveats: Expanded clones were, on average, more numerous among CD8+ T cells than CD4+.

Autoimmune disease history or systemic immunosuppression excluded patients. The sequenced sample was CD4+ or CD8+ T cells sorted from blood, obtained in a trial of the OX40 agonist ivuxolimab. The chain is built from TRBV7-2 and TRBJ2-3; possible D gene TRBD2, 5 bases. The receptor comes from an adult with an advanced solid tumor such as melanoma, head and neck, liver or kidney cancer. This chain's CDR3 is CASRPGRDTDTQYF. The DNA for the CDR3 is TGTGCCAGCAGGCCGGGGAGAGACACAGATACGCAGTATTTT. Full variable domain (missing parts from reference TRBV7-2 and TRBJ2-3): GAGVSQSPSNKVTEKGKDVELRCDPISGHTALYWYRQSLGQGLEFLIYFQGNSAPDKSGLPSDRFSAERTGGSVSTLTIQRTQQEDSAVYLCASRPGRDTDTQYFGPGTRLTVL.